The entry below describes one T cell receptor (beta chain). Its antigen remains unidentified. The data are from a study of cytomegalovirus exposure and HLA in healthy donors. Researchers ran the PCR with 60 Vbeta and 13 Jbeta primers. Profiled with immunoSEQ multiplex PCR; TCRdb holds only in-frame clones, not every one. This sample yields approximately 83,000 clones, of which over 75% are seen a single time; 2% to 2.5% belongs to the top ten. Study observations and caveats: Most TCR beta V segments were productive about 87% or about 30% of the time in an earlier analysis. DRB1 showed the most TCR associations and HLA-C the fewest in a later analysis, as rates varied by HLA locus. One variant, a missense change in DCLRE1C, was linked in a later analysis to TCR beta V- and J-gene trimming.

This CDR3 has 16 amino acids. V lost 1 base and J lost 0; bases outside the gene matches: 5. Germline V gene data show CDR1 as WSHSY and CDR2 as SAAADI. The TCR sequence derives from a young man in good health and CMV-seronegative. Sequences were obtained from PBMCs. The J gene is TRBJ1-1, the V gene TRBV10-2; 7 positions match TRBD1. CDR3 bases: TGCGCCAGCAGTGAGTATGGGGACAGCATGAACACTGAAGCTTTCTTT. Protein product: CASSEYGDSMNTEAFF.